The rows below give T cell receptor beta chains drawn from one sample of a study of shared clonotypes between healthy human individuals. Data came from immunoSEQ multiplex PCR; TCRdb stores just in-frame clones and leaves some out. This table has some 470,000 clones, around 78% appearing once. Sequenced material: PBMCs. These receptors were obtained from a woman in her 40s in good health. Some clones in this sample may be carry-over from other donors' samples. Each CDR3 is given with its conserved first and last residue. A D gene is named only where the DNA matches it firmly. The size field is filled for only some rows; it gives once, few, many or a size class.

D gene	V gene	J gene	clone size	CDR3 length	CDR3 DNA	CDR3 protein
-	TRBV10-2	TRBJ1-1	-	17	TGCGCCAGCAGTGAGTCGGTAGGGCCGGGGCCGAACAGTGAAGCTTTCTTT	CASSESVGPGPNSEAFF
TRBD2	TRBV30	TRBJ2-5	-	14	TGTGCCTGGAGTGTACGGGGGGGGATTGAGACCCAGTACTTC	CAWSVRGGIETQYF
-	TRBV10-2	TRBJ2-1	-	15	TGCGCCAGCAGTCCGCACCGTACTGGGTACAATGAGCAGTTCTTC	CASSPHRTGYNEQFF
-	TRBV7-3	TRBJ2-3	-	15	TGTGCCAGCAGCTTAAACGGGGCCTACACAGATACGCAGTATTTT	CASSLNGAYTDTQYF
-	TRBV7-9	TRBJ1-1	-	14	TGTGCCAGCAGGAGTCCGGCCAGGGTCACTGAAGCTTTCTTT	CASRSPARVTEAFF
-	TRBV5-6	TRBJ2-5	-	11	TGTGCCAGCAGCTTACAAGAGACCCAGTACTTC	CASSLQETQYF
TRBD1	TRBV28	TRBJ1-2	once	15	TGTGCCAGCAGTGCCCCGGGAGGGGGCACCTATGGCTACACCTTC	CASSAPGGGTYGYTF
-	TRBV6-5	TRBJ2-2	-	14	TGTGCCAGCAGTTACTCTCCGGAGACCAGGGAGCTGTTTTTT	CASSYSPETRELFF
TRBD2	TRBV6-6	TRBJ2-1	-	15	TGTGCCAGCAGGACTAGCGGTAGGGTCAACAATGAGCAGTTCTTC	CASRTSGRVNNEQFF
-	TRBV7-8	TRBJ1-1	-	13	TGTGCCAGCAGCTTCAAAGGGAACACTGAAGCTTTCTTT	CASSFKGNTEAFF